Reported below is one T cell receptor (beta chain). Its antigen remains unidentified. The source of the sample is a study of early T cells in non-severe SARS-CoV-2 infection. Study-level background: Sequenced bulk RNA came from whole blood that was unsorted, and chains were unpaired.

Findings of the study overall: CD4 and private specificities were missed by VDJdb matching, which favored anti-spike CD8 responses.

This CDR3 has 14 residues. From germline, CDR1 is SNHLY and CDR2 FYNNEI. Trimming cost V 6 bases and J 3 bases; bases outside gene matches: 6. The library protocol tagged individual cDNA molecules with unique molecular identifiers. TCRdb ran MiXCR on the 5' RACE reads and lists one entry per CDR3 protein. Of around 82,000 distinct CDR3 sequences listed, roughly 15% are singletons. The sample consisted of whole blood. This chain uses TRBV2 with TRBJ2-5; 8 nucleotides line up with TRBD1. This receptor was identified in an adult who was a healthcare worker with PCR-confirmed SARS-CoV-2 infection or an uninfected control (not recorded which). The CDR3 DNA reads as TGTGCCAGCAGCGGACAGGGAGGAGAAGAGACCCAGTACTTC. It is translated as CASSGQGGEETQYF.